This TCR beta chain was recovered during a study of high-grade serous ovarian cancer treatment subgroups. About the research overall: Samples averaged approximately 14,000 reads and 7,500 or so unique TCR beta rearrangements.

Profiled with immunoSEQ multiplex PCR; TCRdb holds only in-frame clones, not every one. The sample carries approximately 9,400 clones, more than 65% recorded once. Whole-study results and caveats: Repertoire similarity ranged roughly 0.11 to 0.85 between tumors of one patient. Without spatial data, bulk sequencing limits insight into HGSC tumor diversity. TCR relatedness rose with neoantigen level and trended with mutation load.

This clone is a singleton in its sample. Its antigen is undetermined. Tumor samples were taken before definitive surgery or chemotherapy. The CDR3 totals 11 residues. V lost 2 bases to trimming and J lost 8 bases, with 6 bases between them. The germline V gene has CDR1 MDHEN and CDR2 SYDVKM. The source is a human donor with high-grade serous ovarian cancer. The rearrangement uses TRBV28 and TRBJ1-2; D is ambiguous. The sequencing sample was made of tumor tissue. CDR3 bases: TGTGCCAGCAGTTTAGAAGAAGGCTACACCTTC. Its protein is CASSLEEGYTF.